Listed below are T cell receptor beta chains from one sample, sequenced in a study of spatial heterogeneity in lung cancer. One entry per CDR3 protein, called by TCRdb with MiXCR from the 5' RACE reads. The table records over 25,000 distinct CDR3 sequences, just over 7% of them present only once. The input for sequencing was lung tumor tissue, taken at surgery. These receptors came from a male donor with early-stage non-small cell lung cancer. Both conserved end residues are part of each CDR3. The order of the fields is CDR3 protein, CDR3 DNA, J gene, clone size, D gene, V gene. D genes are given only for firm matches. The size entry is marked missing in some rows and otherwise reads once, few, many or a size class.

CDR3: CASSRGGLDEKLFF
DNA: TGTGCCAGCAGCCGTGGGGGGTTGGATGAAAAACTGTTTTTT
J: TRBJ1-4
size: many
D: NA
V: TRBV13

CDR3: CSVVEQNRHGYTF
DNA: TGCAGCGTTGTAGAACAGAATAGGCATGGCTACACCTTC
J: TRBJ1-2
size: NA
D: NA
V: TRBV29-1

CDR3: CASSLGNSGQETQYF
DNA: TGTGCCAGCAGCTTAGGGAATAGCGGACAAGAGACCCAGTACTTC
J: TRBJ2-5
size: few
D: NA
V: TRBV7-2

CDR3: CSAEDRGRSYEQYF
DNA: TGCAGTGCGGAGGACAGGGGTCGGTCCTACGAGCAGTACTTC
J: TRBJ2-7
size: many
D: TRBD1
V: TRBV20-1

CDR3: CSARDIKTGGNSPLHF
DNA: TGCAGTGCTAGAGATATAAAAACAGGGGGAAATTCACCCCTCCACTTT
J: TRBJ1-6
size: NA
D: TRBD1
V: TRBV20-1

CDR3: CASSLGGRGDNSPLHF
DNA: TGCGCCAGCAGCCTCGGGGGTAGGGGCGATAATTCACCCCTCCACTTT
J: TRBJ1-6
size: many
D: NA
V: TRBV4-3

CDR3: CASGLVTYEQYF
DNA: TGTGCCAGCGGGCTAGTTACCTACGAGCAGTACTTC
J: TRBJ2-7
size: many
D: NA
V: TRBV7-2

CDR3: CSARRDYGYTF
DNA: TGCAGTGCTAGGAGGGACTATGGCTACACCTTC
J: TRBJ1-2
size: many
D: NA
V: TRBV20-1

CDR3: CASSQMTELTEAFF
DNA: TGTGCCAGCAGCCAGATGACAGAGCTCACTGAAGCTTTCTTT
J: TRBJ1-1
size: few
D: NA
V: TRBV3-1

CDR3: CASSPQTGWQETQYF
DNA: TGTGCCAGCAGCCCTCAGACAGGGTGGCAAGAGACCCAGTACTTC
J: TRBJ2-5
size: few
D: TRBD1
V: TRBV7-2

CDR3: CASSLSYVNTEAFF
DNA: TGTGCCAGCAGTTTATCTTACGTGAACACTGAAGCTTTCTTT
J: TRBJ1-1
size: many
D: NA
V: TRBV27

CDR3: CASSNRDLLHSPLHF
DNA: TGTGCCAGCAGTAACCGGGACCTGCTGCATTCACCCCTCCACTTT
J: TRBJ1-6
size: many
D: NA
V: TRBV28